This TCR beta chain was profiled in a study of blood T cell repertoires in COVID-19 (TCRdb year 2020). At the level of the whole study: Samples from collaborators originated in the United States, Italy and Spain and spanned both the acute and convalescent phases of COVID-19. The prospective study material was composed of cDNA or gDNA derived from T cells, B-cell-depleted T cells, or PBMCs. The dataset comprised deeply sampled blood TCRbeta repertoires from subjects exposed to, actively infected with, or recovered from COVID-19. The repertoires were released in a freely available public database intended as a resource for research on the immune response to SARS-CoV-2. Samples were obtained from the ongoing ImmuneRACE study (first 160 participants) and from some 1,300 subjects provided by 6 global collaborators. A de-identified subject ID, COVID-19 status, age in years and sex were almost always included in the sample metadata. Where HLA class I and class II types were available, the types were taken from metadata supplied by the sample provider, not from assay-based typing. Overall results and qualifications from the work: Clinical and demographic metadata were provided uncurated, with the amount varying by source and participant.

About this clone itself: What this receptor recognizes is not known. Per-base quality was not reported, and no clone a single base away is much larger than it.

In the prospective study, participants were roughly 18 to 95 years old, resided in around 25 geographic areas of the United States, and were enrolled through a virtual design. In the prospective study, cohorts were assigned on the basis of participant-reported clinical history obtained from a screening survey and a study questionnaire. A participant counted as exposed if, within 2 weeks of entering the study, that participant had been in contact with someone who had a PCR-confirmed or clinician-diagnosed COVID-19 case. Mobile phlebotomists in the prospective study collected whole blood, serum and a nasopharyngeal or oropharyngeal swab from every participant. Participants in the prospective study had the option to provide additional blood draws and questionnaires over an approximately 2-month period. Blood samples from the prospective study were shipped frozen or at room temperature prior to DNA extraction.

TCRbeta CDR3 regions were amplified from genomic DNA by means of the immunoSEQ Assay, a bias-controlled multiplex PCR. Under the source paper's analysis protocol: The number of nucleated cells in each sample was estimated from the amplification of reference gene primers within the assay. To quantify the absolute abundance of each unique TCRbeta CDR3 rearrangement, sequence reads were collapsed and filtered. For each sample, productive Simpson clonality was calculated as the square root of Simpson's diversity index over productive rearrangements. TCRdb stores this immuneACCESS table with in-frame sequences only. Part of the clones is absent; in the studies checked, under half of the shortfall reflects unresolved V genes, and no reason is known for the rest. The V and J calls and clone size are taken from that table; D and trimming were inferred from the DNA. The sample contains about 140,000 clones, less than 85% of them found a single time. In total, the top ten clones hold 1.5% to 2% of the sample.

Taken from cysteine to phenylalanine, the CDR3 has 16 residues. The entry retains the CDR3 DNA only, 48 bases that are in frame from base 1. As encoded in the germline V gene, CDR1 is SGDLS while CDR2 is YYNGEE. A distance of 14 bases separates the germline ends of V and J, which lose 4 bases and 0 bases respectively. The clonotype was recovered from a woman under 30 who had been exposed to COVID-19. The chain was built from TRBV9 and TRBJ2-1; a tentative D call is TRBD2 (6 bases match). The sequencing sample was made of PBMCs or T cells enriched from blood (not recorded which). The nucleotide sequence reads TGTGCCAGCAGCCTGTTGGGGGAGGACTCCTACAATGAGCAGTTCTTC. It is translated as CASSLLGEDSYNEQFF.